The subject of this entry is one T cell receptor (beta chain). Unmatched junction bases numbered 7, after V lost 2 bases and J lost 5 bases. CDR3 size: 16 residues. The germline V gene has CDR1 ENHRY and CDR2 SYGVKD. In the authors' methods: The authors estimated nucleated cell counts from reference gene primer amplification. The repertoire was sequenced with immunoSEQ multiplex PCR; TCRdb's copy has only in-frame clones and lacks some. From that table come the V and J calls and clone size; the DNA was used to work out D and trimming. The profile shows over 100,000 clones, roughly 85% of them singletons. These data belong to a study of blood T cell repertoires in COVID-19. Overall study context: The samples span acute and convalescent COVID-19 from the United States, Italy and Spain. Nucleic acid was either cDNA or gDNA, and it came from T cells, B-cell-depleted T cells, or PBMCs.

This TCR derives from a man aged 50 to 59 with active COVID-19. This rearrangement joins TRBV10-3 to TRBJ2-5; 11 bases are shared with TRBD2. The sequencing sample was made of peripheral blood. This chain's CDR3 is CAISEGLAGGWETQYF. Written as DNA, the CDR3 is TGTGCCATCAGTGAGGGGCTAGCGGGGGGCTGGGAGACCCAGTACTTC.